Presented here are 23 T cell receptor beta chains from one specimen sequenced in a study of chemoradiotherapy in HPV16-positive cancers. The method was immunoSEQ multiplex PCR; TCRdb's version includes in-frame clones alone and lacks a portion of them. This table has roughly 15,000 clones, over 85% appearing once. Sequenced here: tumor tissue, sampled from a patient who underwent chemoradiotherapy. These receptors came from a human donor with HPV-associated anogenital cancer.

J is TRBJ1-1 and V is TRBV10-3, with TRBD1 matching over 7 bases. In germline, CDR1 is ENHRY, CDR2 SYGVKD. After removal of 8 bases from V and 3 bases from J, the junction contained 9 bases not matched to a gene. This CDR3 contains 14 residues. The CDR3, as DNA: TGTGCCATCGGAAAGACAGGGAAGGACACTGAAGCTTTCTTT. Translated: CAIGKTGKDTEAFF.

This clone was found once. The chain is built from TRBV27 and TRBJ2-1, with 9 bases matching TRBD2. Germline V lookup: CDR1 MNHEY, CDR2 SMNVEV (reference sequence). The CDR3 totals 15 residues. With V trimmed by 6 bases and J by 4 bases, 7 bases remained unmatched. The CDR3 region is CASRLGREGYNEQFF. The CDR3 coding sequence is TGTGCCAGCAGACTGGGGCGGGAGGGATACAATGAGCAGTTCTTC.

In its sample, this clone was seen once. This chain uses TRBV28 with TRBJ1-2; 7 nucleotides line up with TRBD1. The CDR3 has 16 amino acids. CDR1 MDHEN and CDR2 SYDVKM come from the germline V gene. The V and J ends lost 4 bases and 8 bases, in that order; junction bases with no gene match: 16. The CDR3 bases are TGTGCCAGCAGTTCCCAATACCCGGGACAGTCTCGCGGCTACACCTTC. Its protein product is CASSSQYPGQSRGYTF.

CDR3 nucleotide sequence: TGTGCCAGCAGTCCTGGACTAGCGGGAAGGGGGCGCACAGATACGCAGTATTTT. It yields the protein CASSPGLAGRGRTDTQYF. V gene TRBV4-2 combines with J gene TRBJ2-3; TRBD2 matches 12 bases. Germline V gene sequence: CDR1 LGHNA, CDR2 YNFKEQ. The CDR3 length is 18 residues. The ends lost 6 bases at V and 1 base at J; junction bases unmatched: 11.

V gene TRBV5-6 combines with J gene TRBJ2-6; no reliable D call. With 2 bases removed from V and 0 bases from J, the gap between germline ends came to 9 bases. Germline V gene lookup returns CDR1 SGHDT and CDR2 YYEEEE. The CDR3 length is 16 residues. Written as DNA, the CDR3 is TGTGCCAGCAGCTTATATGATAGCTCTGGGGCCAACGTCCTGACTTTC. It specifies CASSLYDSSGANVLTF.

This chain uses TRBV9 with TRBJ2-2; D may match TRBD1 or TRBD2 (6 bases each). The V gene lost 0 bases and the J gene lost 6 bases, with 15 bases spanning the gap. Germline V gene lookup returns CDR1 SGDLS and CDR2 YYNGEE. The CDR3 is made up of 16 amino acids. CDR3 in DNA: TGTGCCAGCAGCGTAGGAGGCGGAGGGGGGTCCGGGGAGCTGTTTTTT. Amino acid sequence: CASSVGGGGGSGELFF.

This chain links TRBV19 with TRBJ1-5, with D tentatively TRBD1 (5 bases). Germline assignment: CDR1 LNHDA and CDR2 SQIVND (reference sequence). The CDR3 has 14 residues. V lost 6 bases, J lost 7 bases, and 16 bases lay in between. In DNA, the CDR3 is TGTGCCAGTAGCCGCCAGGTATGGGGGCAGCCCCAGCATTTT. Its translation is CASSRQVWGQPQHF.

This chain connects TRBV7-3 to TRBJ2-3; tentatively, D is TRBD2 (6 bases). Trimming stripped 5 bases from V and 4 bases from J, with 16 bases between. The germline CDR1 and CDR2 sequences are SGHTA and FQGTGA. The CDR3 totals 15 residues. The CDR3 DNA reads TGTGCCAGCAGCCCCGGGGGTGGGGCGGCAGATACGCAGTATTTT. Residues: CASSPGGGAADTQYF.

In DNA form, the CDR3 reads TGTGCCAGCAGTACCAGGGGCTCCTACGAGCAGTACTTC. Translation: CASSTRGSYEQYF. The J gene is TRBJ2-7, the V gene TRBV27; D might be TRBD1 (6 bases). The CDR3 has 13 amino acids. The germline V gene encodes CDR1 MNHEY and CDR2 SMNVEV (reference sequence). The V end lost 5 bases, the J end lost 0 bases, and 8 bases lay between the germline ends.

This chain joins TRBV19 and TRBJ2-6; 10 nucleotides agree with TRBD1. Unmatched junction bases numbered 11, after V lost 3 bases and J lost 0 bases. Germline V gives CDR1 LNHDA, CDR2 SQIVND (reference sequence). The CDR3 runs 20 residues. CDR3 nucleotide sequence: TGTGCCAGTAGTATTGTTGAACCGGGACAGGGGTACTCTGGGGCCAACGTCCTGACTTTC. It yields the protein CASSIVEPGQGYSGANVLTF.

V and J are TRBV13 and TRBJ2-2, with 7 nucleotides matching TRBD1. The germline CDR1 and CDR2 sequences are PRHDT and FYEKMQ (reference sequence). CDR3 length: 15 residues. Germline trimming cut 6 bases from V and 4 bases from J; bases unmatched to any gene: 8. CDR3 sequence: CASSRRQGSTGELFF. In DNA, the CDR3 is TGTGCCAGCAGTAGAAGACAGGGCAGCACCGGGGAGCTGTTTTTT.

This clone came up once. The chain links TRBV5-4 to TRBJ1-2; TRBD1 matches 7 bases. The germline CDR1 and CDR2 sequences are SGHNT and YYREEE (reference sequence). V lost 5 bases, J lost 5 bases, and 9 bases stayed unmatched. The CDR3 sequence is 14 residues long. The CDR3 sequence is CASSTRTGGYGYTF. The CDR3 coding sequence is TGTGCCAGCAGTACCCGGACAGGCGGGTATGGCTACACCTTC.

This chain links TRBV29-1 with TRBJ1-4, with a possible D match to TRBD1 (6 bases). The germline V gene has CDR1 SQVTM and CDR2 ANQGSEA. Trimming cost V 7 bases and J 7 bases, with 16 bases left between them. The CDR3 runs 13 residues. CDR3 in amino acids: CSAWGGASEKLFF. As DNA, the CDR3 is TGCAGCGCCTGGGGGGGGGCCAGTGAAAAACTGTTTTTT.

This clone was seen only once. The chain employs TRBV29-1 and TRBJ2-7; a weak D match, TRBD1 (6 bases). This CDR3 is built from 13 residues. Trimming removed 1 base at V and 3 bases at J, with 10 bases between. Germline CDR1 and CDR2: SQVTM and ANQGSEA. CDR3 DNA sequence: TGCAGCGTTGAAGCCGTGGGACACTACGAGCAGTACTTC. Translating it yields CSVEAVGHYEQYF.

The chain couples TRBV7-6 to TRBJ2-1, with D unclear. Trimming took off 3 bases at V and 7 bases at J, with 10 bases between the two ends. CDR1 and CDR2 from the germline V gene are SGHVS and FNYEAQ. This CDR3 has 13 amino acids. The CDR3 protein is CASSFGVRNEQFF. The DNA of the CDR3 is TGTGCCAGCAGCTTTGGGGTCAGAAATGAGCAGTTCTTC.

The J gene is TRBJ1-6, the V gene TRBV5-4; no clear D. This CDR3 has 15 amino acids. Looked up from germline, CDR1 is SGHNT and CDR2 is YYREEE (reference sequence). Trimming took 5 bases from V and 9 from J, leaving 18 bases between them. The CDR3: CASSLDAPYGSPLHF. The CDR3 region has the DNA TGTGCCAGCAGTCTGGATGCGCCTTACGGTTCACCCCTCCACTTT.

The chain has TRBV11-2 and TRBJ2-1, with 11 bases lining up with TRBD2. Germline-derived CDR1 and CDR2 are SGHAT and FQNNGV. The CDR3 spans 16 residues. With V trimmed by 5 bases and J by 6 bases, 9 bases remained unmatched. CDR3 loop: CASSARLAGSGNEQFF. CDR3 sequence (DNA): TGTGCCAGCAGCGCGAGACTAGCGGGGTCGGGCAATGAGCAGTTCTTC. Full variable domain (outside the CDR3, taken from reference TRBV11-2 and TRBJ2-1): EAGVAQSPRYKIIEKRQSVAFWCNPISGHATLYWYQQILGQGPKLLIQFQNNGVVDDSQLPKDRFSAERLKGVDSTLKIQPAKLEDSAVYLCASSARLAGSGNEQFFGPGTRLTVL.

The J gene is TRBJ2-2, the V gene TRBV7-3; 7 nucleotides align to TRBD1. The CDR3 contains 14 residues. CDR1 is SGHTA, CDR2 FQGTGA, per germline. V shed 4 bases and J 7 bases; nucleotides not matched to a gene: 6. As DNA, the CDR3 is TGTGCCAGCAGCTCCGACAGGGTGGGCGGGGAGCTGTTTTTT. It translates to CASSSDRVGGELFF.

The V call is TRBV5-1, the J call TRBJ1-2; tentative D call: TRBD1 (5 bases). With 2 bases removed from V and 8 bases from J, the gap between germline ends came to 19 bases. This CDR3 has 15 residues. CDR1 and CDR2 from the germline V gene are SGHRS and YFSETQ. CDR3 in amino acids: CASSLHLDQGGGYTF. Written as DNA, the CDR3 is TGCGCCAGCAGCTTACACCTGGACCAGGGTGGGGGCTACACCTTC.

With respect to this clone: Other DNA sequences in this specimen translate into the identical CDR3. The V and J genes are TRBV7-9 and TRBJ2-7; D gene unclear. Germline V gene lookup returns CDR1 SEHNR and CDR2 FQNEAQ (reference sequence). The CDR3 length is 12 residues. The V and J ends lost 1 base and 1 base respectively, with 2 bases between them. The CDR3 DNA is TGTGCCAGCAGCTTAGGATCCTACGAGCAGTACTTC. This translates into CASSLGSYEQYF.

CDR3 loop: CASFGDGGALGEQFF. The DNA for the CDR3 is TGTGCCAGCTTTGGAGACGGGGGGGCCTTGGGGGAGCAGTTCTTC. This rearrangement joins TRBV6-6 to TRBJ2-1; 8 bases map to TRBD2. The length of the CDR3 is 15 residues. J was trimmed by 10 bases and V by 8 bases; bases with no gene match: 16. Germline CDR1 reads MNHNY; CDR2 reads SVGAGI (reference sequence).

The chain employs TRBV11-3 and TRBJ2-1; 9 bases map to TRBD1. CDR1 is SGHNT, CDR2 YENEEA, per germline. V shed 3 bases and J 4 bases; nucleotides not matched to a gene: 4. CDR3 length: 15 amino acids. CDR3 nucleotide sequence: TGTGCCAGCAGCTTGAGGACAGGGGAATACAATGAGCAGTTCTTC. Translated: CASSLRTGEYNEQFF.

The gene calls are TRBV20-1 and TRBJ2-3, with no clear D. V gave up 6 bases and J gave up 0 bases, with 4 bases separating them. The CDR3 length is 11 residues. Germline V gene data show CDR1 as DFQATT and CDR2 as SNEGSKA (reference sequence). The CDR3 protein is CSATSTDTQYF. The CDR3, as DNA: TGCAGTGCGACTAGCACAGATACGCAGTATTTT.